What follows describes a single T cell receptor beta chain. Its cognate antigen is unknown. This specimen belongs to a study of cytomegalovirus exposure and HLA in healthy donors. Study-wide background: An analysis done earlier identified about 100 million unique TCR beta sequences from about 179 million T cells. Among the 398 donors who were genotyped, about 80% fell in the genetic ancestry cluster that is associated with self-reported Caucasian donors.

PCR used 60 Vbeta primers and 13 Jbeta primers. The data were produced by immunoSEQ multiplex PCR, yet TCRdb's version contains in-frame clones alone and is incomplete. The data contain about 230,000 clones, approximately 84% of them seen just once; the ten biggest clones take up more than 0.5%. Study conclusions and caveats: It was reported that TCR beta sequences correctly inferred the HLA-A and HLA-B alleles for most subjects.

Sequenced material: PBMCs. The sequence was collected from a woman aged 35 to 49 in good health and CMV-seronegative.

CDR3 DNA sequence: TGCGCCAGCAGCTTGGTACTACCCGGGACAGGGAACACCGGGGAGCTGTTTTTT. This encodes CASSLVLPGTGNTGELFF. The J gene is TRBJ2-2, the V gene TRBV5-1, with 8 bases fitting TRBD1. The CDR3 is 18 residues long. J was trimmed by 1 base and V by 0 bases; bases with no gene match: 8. Looked up from germline, CDR1 is SGHRS and CDR2 is YFSETQ.